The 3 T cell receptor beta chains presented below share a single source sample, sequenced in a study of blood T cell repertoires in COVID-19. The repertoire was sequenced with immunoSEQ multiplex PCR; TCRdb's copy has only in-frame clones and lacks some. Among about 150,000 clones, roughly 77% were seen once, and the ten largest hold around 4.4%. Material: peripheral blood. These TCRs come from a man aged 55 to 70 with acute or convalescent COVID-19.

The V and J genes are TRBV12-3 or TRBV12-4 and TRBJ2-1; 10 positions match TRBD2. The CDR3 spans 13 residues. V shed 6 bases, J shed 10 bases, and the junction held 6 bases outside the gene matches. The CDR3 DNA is TGTGCCAGCAGCCCGAGCGGGAGGGTCGAGCAGTTCTTC. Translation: CASSPSGRVEQFF.

CDR3 nucleotide sequence: TGTGCCAGCAGCTTAGGCGACAGGGAACGAAATTCACCCCTCCACTTT. It yields the protein CASSLGDRERNSPLHF. This chain links TRBV27 with TRBJ1-6; 7 bases agree with TRBD1. The CDR3 contains 16 residues. The trim removed 6 bases at V and 7 bases at J, leaving 12 bases unmatched. CDR1 and CDR2 (germline): MNHEY, SMNVEV (reference sequence).

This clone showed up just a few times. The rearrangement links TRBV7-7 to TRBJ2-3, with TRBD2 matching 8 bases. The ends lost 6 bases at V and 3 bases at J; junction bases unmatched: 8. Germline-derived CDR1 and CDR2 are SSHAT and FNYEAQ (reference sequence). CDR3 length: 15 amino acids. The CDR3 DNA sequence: TGTGCCAGCAGTCCTGGGGTAGCGGGAACAGATACGCAGTATTTT. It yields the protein CASSPGVAGTDTQYF.